This TCR beta chain came from a study of blood T cells in healthy people across ages (dated by TCRdb to the mid-2010s). Background for the entire study: In model experiments, template switching captured roughly one uniquely barcoded TCR beta cDNA molecule for every two T cells. For two donors (one aged 18 to 30 and one aged 80 or older), the study analyzed two additional independent replicas of 1 million unique cDNA reads from the same blood draw. Four age groups were formed from the donors: young (average approximately 15 years), middle-aged (around 37), aged (over 55) and long-lived (roughly 81). Age-related changes in TCR beta repertoire diversity were measured in the study by deep sequencing normalized with unique cDNA molecular identifiers.

Donors were 39 systemically healthy Caucasian individuals from Russia aged 6 to 90 years. Roughly 10 milliliters of peripheral blood were drawn from each donor into EDTA-treated Vacutainer tubes. Ficoll-Paque density-gradient centrifugation was used to isolate PBMCs, with at least 7 million per sample. Trizol reagent was used to extract total RNA from the PBMCs, yielding at least 6 micrograms per sample. For every donor, an aliquot of PBMCs went through flow cytometry to measure the percentages of naive CD45RAhigh/CD27high T cells. This clonotype was counted only a few times. The antigen it binds to is not known. Base qualities are not recorded, but no much larger clone differs from it by a single base. Library method: 5' RACE. Sequencing instrument: Illumina HiSeq 2500. The second PCR ran for roughly 7 to 11 cycles and used a J-beta primer mix along with a sample-barcoded 5' primer. Each TCR beta cDNA molecule received a unique molecular identifier from a template-switch 5' adaptor carrying 12 random nucleotides. Each sample yielded at least 3 million CDR3-containing paired-end reads. The Mint cDNA synthesis kit, primed by a TRBC-specific oligonucleotide, was used to synthesize first-strand cDNA from all RNA. Following uracil-DNA glycosylase treatment, a first 18-cycle PCR with universal primers M1SS and BC2_uni_R was performed on all cDNA. From the authors' description of their analysis: Each sample was normalized by randomly selecting 1 million high-quality reads, each carrying a distinct molecular identifier. Reads sharing molecular identifiers were discarded rather than binned into consensus sequences. MiTCR, set to a Q25 quality threshold and the strictest error-elimination algorithm, was used for CDR3 identification, clonotype clustering and error correction. A nonparametric unseen species model with Euler transformation was used to estimate a lower bound on total TCR beta diversity. The raw public reads went through TCRdb reprocessing: fastp at Q25, MiXCR clone calling, in-frame beta chains kept. Merged by CDR3 protein, the rows form single entries marked with the most common genes and DNA. TCRdb's processing, not the authors', yielded these V and J calls. The sample profile shows 700,000 to 900,000 distinct CDR3 sequences; about 26% of them were found once. The ten largest clones take up 3% of the sample.

Points the paper makes about the study in general: Bulk unsorted PBMC profiling prevented conclusive comparison of naive and antigen-experienced compartments. Compared with the aged group, more naive CD4+ T cells, fewer expanded clones and increased TCR diversity were shown by the long-lived group, suggesting age selection. The percentage of naive T cells measured by flow cytometry correlated strongly with observed TCR beta diversity. Observed TCR beta diversity per million T cells fell roughly linearly with age, and a significant reduction was already apparent by age around 40. Total diversity estimates from one million sequenced T cells were considered lower bounds and underestimates. Because the CMV infection status of the donors was unknown, age-related changes in expanded clonotypes may potentially have been confounded.

The germline V gene yields SGDLS for CDR1 and YYNGEE for CDR2. Trimming removed 0 bases from V and 4 bases from J, leaving 27 bases between the germline ends. The CDR3 covers 20 residues, taking in both the cysteine and the phenylalanine. The kept DNA is CDR3 alone, 60 bases in frame from the first base. This sample was also put to use in a study of T cells of mothers and their children. Taken from the second paper: Donors were nine systemically healthy Caucasian individuals: three mothers and their six children. cDNA synthesis consumed the entire amount of extracted RNA, loaded at 1.5 ug RNA in each 15 ul reaction. Sample barcodes and 2-4 random nucleotides were added via the M1S primer in the second PCR. More than 8 million TCR beta CDR3 reads were obtained from each mother, and roughly 3.1 million reads were obtained from each child. Thymic selection shapes the output of TCR recombination in a similar way in related and unrelated pairs, and inherited differences have a minor effect. Related mother-child pairs always showed normalized repertoire overlap that was slightly higher than in unrelated mother-child pairs, though the difference was never significant. No persistent microchimeric T cell clones were detected, at a sensitivity of approximately 90 clones per million clonotypes. In the study, deep NGS was used to compare the TCR beta repertoires of mothers and children, and features distinguishing related mother-child pairs from unrelated individuals were sought. Mothers averaged around 43 +/- 4 years of age and children averaged roughly 10 +/- 4 years. After adapter ligation was performed with NEBNext reagents, the libraries were sequenced on an Illumina HiSeq 2000 with 100+100 nt paired-end reads. Mother and child libraries were prepared a month apart and sequenced in separate runs to prevent cross-contamination. For each donor, between about 500,000 and 2,100,000 distinct TCR beta clonotypes were identified. Naive TCR beta clonotypes were estimated from low-frequency clonotypes matched to each donor's FACS-determined naive share, without sorting.

The source of this sequence is a boy aged 5-17 years in good health. The rearranged chain carries TRBV9 and TRBJ2-3; the D region is possibly TRBD1 or TRBD2, each matching across 5 bases. The sample taken for sequencing was blood. The DNA reads TGTGCCAGCAGCGTAGAGCCCCCCAGGAGGCCGGGGCGAGAAGCAGATACGCAGTATTTT. Its translation reads: CASSVEPPRRPGREADTQYF.